What follows is one T cell receptor (beta chain) and its context. The data were produced by immunoSEQ multiplex PCR, yet TCRdb's version contains in-frame clones alone and is incomplete. The table shows more than 300,000 clones, with roughly 80% occurring only once. This sample was taken from a study of Ad26.COV2.S vaccination and SARS-CoV-2 variants. The treatment here: over 15 received Ad26.COV2.S at low or high dose, single or two shots; 5 received placebo; per-sample allocation not given. Day 63 after the first injection of vaccine or placebo was the sampling time. V lost 4 bases to trimming and J lost 13 bases; unmatched junction nucleotides: 13. CDR1 SGHRS and CDR2 YFSETQ come from the germline V gene. The CDR3 has 13 amino acids.

The sample was peripheral blood, taken in a trial of Ad26.COV2.S vaccine versus placebo. This TCR came from a person aged 18-60 years who received the Ad26.COV2.S COVID-19 vaccine or a placebo. J is TRBJ1-2 and V is TRBV5-1; 7 nucleotides agree with TRBD1. The CDR3, as DNA: TGCGCCAGCAGCCCGGGGACAGTATGGCTAGGCACCTTC. Its protein product is CASSPGTVWLGTF.